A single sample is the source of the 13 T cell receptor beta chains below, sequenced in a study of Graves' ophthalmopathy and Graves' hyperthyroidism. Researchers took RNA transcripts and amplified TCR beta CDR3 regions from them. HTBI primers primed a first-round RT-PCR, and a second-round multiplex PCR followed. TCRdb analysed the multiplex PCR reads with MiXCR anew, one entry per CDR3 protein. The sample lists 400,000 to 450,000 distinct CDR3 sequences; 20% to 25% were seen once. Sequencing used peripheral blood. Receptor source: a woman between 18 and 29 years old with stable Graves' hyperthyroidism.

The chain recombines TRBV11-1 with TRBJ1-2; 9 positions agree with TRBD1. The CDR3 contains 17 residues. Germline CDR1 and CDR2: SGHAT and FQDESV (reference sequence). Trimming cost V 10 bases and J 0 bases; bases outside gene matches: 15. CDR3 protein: CATDTLGTGKANYGYTF. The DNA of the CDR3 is TGTGCCACCGACACCTTGGGGACAGGGAAAGCTAACTATGGCTACACCTTC.

The CDR3 DNA reads TGTGCCAGCAGCTCATACCGGGACAGGCCTACCTACGAGCAGTACTTC. Translated: CASSSYRDRPTYEQYF. J is TRBJ2-7 and V is TRBV11-1, with 8 bases that match TRBD1. V gave up 4 bases and J gave up 2 bases; unmatched junction bases: 10. The CDR3 runs 16 residues. Per the germline V gene, CDR1 is SGHAT and CDR2 is FQDESV (reference sequence).

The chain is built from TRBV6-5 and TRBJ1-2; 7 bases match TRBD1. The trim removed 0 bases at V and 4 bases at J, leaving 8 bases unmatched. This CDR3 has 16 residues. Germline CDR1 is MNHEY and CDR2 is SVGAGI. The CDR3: CASSYSGDSRFYGYTF. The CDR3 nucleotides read TGTGCCAGCAGTTACTCAGGGGACAGTCGCTTCTATGGCTACACCTTC.

For the CDR3, the DNA is TGCGCCAGCAGCCAAGTTACCGGGAACACTGAAGCTTTCTTT. Amino acid sequence: CASSQVTGNTEAFF. This chain links TRBV4-3 with TRBJ1-1; D not certain. The length of the CDR3 is 14 residues. V lost 1 base to trimming and J lost 1 base, with 7 bases between them. The germline V gene encodes CDR1 LGHNA and CDR2 YSLEER.

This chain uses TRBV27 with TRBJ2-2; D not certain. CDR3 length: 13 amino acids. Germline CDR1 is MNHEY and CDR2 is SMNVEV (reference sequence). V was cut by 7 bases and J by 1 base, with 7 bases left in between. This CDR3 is CASTSENTGELFF. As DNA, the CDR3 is TGTGCCAGCACCAGCGAGAACACCGGGGAGCTGTTTTTT.

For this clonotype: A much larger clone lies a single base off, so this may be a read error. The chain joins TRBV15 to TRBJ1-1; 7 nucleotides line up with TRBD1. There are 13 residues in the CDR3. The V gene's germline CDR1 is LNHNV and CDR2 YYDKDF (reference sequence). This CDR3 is CATRTGTNTEALF. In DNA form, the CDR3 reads TGTGCCACCAGGACAGGGACGAACACTGAAGCTTTGTTT.

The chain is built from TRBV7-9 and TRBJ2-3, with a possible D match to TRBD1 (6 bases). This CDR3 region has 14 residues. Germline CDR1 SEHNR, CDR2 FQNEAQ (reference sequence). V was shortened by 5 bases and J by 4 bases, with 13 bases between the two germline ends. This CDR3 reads CASSHRSGADTQYF. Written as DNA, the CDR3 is TGTGCCAGCAGCCATCGCTCAGGGGCAGATACGCAGTATTTT.

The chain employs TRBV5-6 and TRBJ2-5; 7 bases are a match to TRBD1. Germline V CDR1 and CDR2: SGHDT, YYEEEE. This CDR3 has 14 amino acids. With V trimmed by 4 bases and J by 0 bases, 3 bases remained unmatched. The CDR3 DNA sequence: TGTGCCAGCAGCGGTGGGACAGACCAAGAGACCCAGTACTTC. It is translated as CASSGGTDQETQYF.

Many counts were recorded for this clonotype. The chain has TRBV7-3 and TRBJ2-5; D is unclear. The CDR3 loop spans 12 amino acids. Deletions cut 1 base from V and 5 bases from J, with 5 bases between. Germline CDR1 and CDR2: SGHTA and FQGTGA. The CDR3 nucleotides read TGTGCCAGCAGCTTAAAAGGGGAGACCCAGTACTTC. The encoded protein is CASSLKGETQYF.

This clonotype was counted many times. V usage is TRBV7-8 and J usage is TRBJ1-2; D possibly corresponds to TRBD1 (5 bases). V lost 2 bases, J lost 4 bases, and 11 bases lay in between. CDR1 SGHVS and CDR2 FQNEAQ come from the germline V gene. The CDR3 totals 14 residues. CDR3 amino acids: CASSLQGVTYGYTF. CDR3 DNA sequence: TGTGCCAGCAGCTTACAAGGGGTTACCTATGGCTACACCTTC.

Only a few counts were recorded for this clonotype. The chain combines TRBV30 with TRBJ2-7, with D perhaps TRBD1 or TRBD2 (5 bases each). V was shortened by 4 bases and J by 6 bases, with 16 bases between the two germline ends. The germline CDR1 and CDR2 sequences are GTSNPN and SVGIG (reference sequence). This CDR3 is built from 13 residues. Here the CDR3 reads CAWTGTQIGEQYF. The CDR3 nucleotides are TGTGCCTGGACCGGGACCCAAATAGGCGAGCAGTACTTC.

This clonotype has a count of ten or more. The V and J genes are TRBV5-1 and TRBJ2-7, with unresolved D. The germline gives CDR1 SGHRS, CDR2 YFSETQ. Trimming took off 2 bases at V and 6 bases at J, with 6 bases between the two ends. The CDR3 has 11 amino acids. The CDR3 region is CASSFGREQYF. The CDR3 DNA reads TGCGCCAGCAGCTTCGGGCGCGAGCAGTACTTC.

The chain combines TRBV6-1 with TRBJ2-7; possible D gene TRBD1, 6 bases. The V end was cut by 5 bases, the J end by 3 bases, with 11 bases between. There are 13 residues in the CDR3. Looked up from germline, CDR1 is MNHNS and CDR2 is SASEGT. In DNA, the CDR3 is TGTGCCAGCAGTACAGGGCTCCTCTACGAGCAGTACTTC. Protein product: CASSTGLLYEQYF.